This TCR beta chain was captured by sequencing in a study of siplizumab effects on memory and regulatory T cells. This CDR3 spans 13 amino acids. CDR1 and CDR2 (germline): SNHLY, FYNNEI. Only in-frame clones appear in the TCRdb table, and some are missing; sequencing was by immunoSEQ multiplex PCR. Of about 87,000 clones detected, just under 90% appear once; the ten largest clones hold roughly 15%. Whole-study results and caveats: Only a minority of proliferating CD4+ or CD8+ clones had an assignable naive or memory phenotype, with roughly 80-95% lacking one. Assignment to unstimulated subsets succeeded for only a minor fraction of the alloreactive clones.

As concerns this clone: The antigen is not known. Germline and junction disagree at one end, which may indicate a read error.

The specimen sequenced was CD4+ T cells sorted from blood. The chain links TRBV2 to TRBJ2-7, with 8 bases identical to TRBD2. The clonotype was recovered from a human donor in good health. Here the CDR3 DNA reads TGTGCCAGCAGGGGGACTAGGGTGGTAAGTTCGAACTTC. The encoded protein is CASRGTRVVSSNF.